This T cell receptor (beta chain) was identified during a study of molecular identifiers for immune sequencing clone quantification. V was shortened by 5 bases and J by 4 bases, with 14 bases between the two germline ends. Germline V lookup: CDR1 SGHVS, CDR2 FNYEAQ. The CDR3 has 14 amino acids. TCRdb redid the calling of the PCR reads with MiXCR, one entry per CDR3 protein. The table shows around 460,000 distinct CDR3 sequences, with around 23% occurring only once. The receptor comes from a human donor in good health. Some libraries in this study had Jurkat cell RNA spiked in. Sequencing used naive CD8+ T cells from blood, with Jurkat cell RNA spiked in. As for subset: FACS-sorted CD8+CD4-CCR7+CD45RA+ naive T cells. V is TRBV7-6 and J is TRBJ2-5; possible D gene TRBD2, 6 bases. This chain's CDR3 is CASSPFGGGETQYF. DNA for the CDR3: TGTGCCAGCAGCCCATTTGGGGGAGGAGAGACCCAGTACTTC.